A single sample is the source of the 13 T cell receptor beta chains below, sequenced in a study of radiotherapy plus CTLA-4 blockade in lung cancer. TCRdb keeps only in-frame clones here, not all; method: immunoSEQ multiplex PCR. The sample gives some 50,000 clones, approximately 80% of which show up once; roughly 3.5% is in the top ten. Material: peripheral blood, obtained from a patient treated with radiotherapy plus ipilimumab. The receptor source for this set is a human donor with non-small cell lung cancer who had a partial response to radiotherapy plus ipilimumab.

The gene calls are TRBV29-1 and TRBJ1-4; 10 bases agree with TRBD1. The CDR3 consists of 14 residues. The J segment lost 7 bases and the V segment lost 4 bases, leaving 6 bases of the junction unmatched. Germline assignment: CDR1 SQVTM and CDR2 ANQGSEA. The chain's CDR3 is CSVALDRGTEKLFF. CDR3 bases: TGCAGCGTTGCCCTGGACAGGGGGACTGAAAAACTGTTTTTT.

This clone was seen a few times. The rearrangement uses TRBV5-1 and TRBJ1-2; no firm D call. The CDR3 contains 15 residues. The V and J ends lost 0 bases and 4 bases respectively, with 13 bases between them. In germline, CDR1 is SGHRS, CDR2 YFSETQ. Written as DNA, the CDR3 is TGCGCCAGCAGCTTGGTCGCAGACTCCGTCTATGGCTACACCTTC. Encoded protein: CASSLVADSVYGYTF. The full variable domain, rest sourced from reference TRBV5-1 and TRBJ1-2, is KAGVTQTPRYLIKTRGQQVTLSCSPISGHRSVSWYQQTPGQGLQFLFEYFSETQRNKGNFPGRFSGRQFSNSRSEMNVSTLELGDSALYLCASSLVADSVYGYTFGSGTRLTVV.

This clone has only one observation. The J gene is TRBJ1-3, the V gene TRBV7-2; D not resolved. V was shortened by 5 bases and J by 13 bases, with 15 bases between the two germline ends. Germline values: CDR1 SGHTA, CDR2 FQGNSA. This CDR3 spans 12 amino acids. The chain's CDR3 is CASSPPSESIYF. CDR3 DNA: TGTGCCAGCAGCCCCCCGTCGGAGTCTATATATTTT.

The chain joins TRBV4-3 to TRBJ2-3, with D uncertain. CDR3 length: 15 amino acids. CDR1 and CDR2 (germline): LGHNA, YSLEER. Trimming took off 0 bases at V and 1 base at J, with 8 bases between the two ends. Here the CDR3 reads CASSQDLGGTDTQYF. The CDR3 bases are TGCGCCAGCAGCCAAGATCTGGGCGGCACAGATACGCAGTATTTT.

CDR3 DNA: TGTGCCAGCTGCAGGGATGGGTCCTACAATGAGCAGTTCTTC. Protein product: CASCRDGSYNEQFF. The chain employs TRBV7-8 and TRBJ2-1; a weak D match, TRBD1 (5 bases). V was clipped by 8 bases and J by 1 base, with 12 bases between them. CDR1 is SGHVS, CDR2 FQNEAQ, per germline. This CDR3 spans 14 amino acids.

The chain carries TRBV5-4 and TRBJ1-5; D gene unclear. Germline-derived CDR1 and CDR2 are SGHNT and YYREEE (reference sequence). Trimming removed 0 bases from V and 8 bases from J, with 6 bases in between. The CDR3 has 12 residues. The CDR3 sequence is CASSLGDEPQHF. CDR3 nucleotide sequence: TGTGCCAGCAGCTTGGGAGATGAGCCCCAGCATTTT.

This CDR3 is CASSLSGQGANYGYTF. CDR3 bases: TGTGCCAGCAGCTTAAGCGGACAGGGAGCTAACTATGGCTACACCTTC. The rearrangement links TRBV7-3 to TRBJ1-2; 8 nucleotides align to TRBD1. Germline V gene lookup returns CDR1 SGHTA and CDR2 FQGTGA. V lost 1 base, J lost 0 bases, and 4 bases stayed unmatched. The length of the CDR3 is 16 residues.

A few counts support this clone. The CDR3 DNA reads TGTGCCAGCAGCCTAGGGGCAGGGGGGGCCAAAAACATTCAGTACTTC. Protein product: CASSLGAGGAKNIQYF. This chain joins TRBV7-9 and TRBJ2-4, with D possibly being TRBD1 (7 bases). V lost 5 bases and J 1 base, leaving 15 bases between the germline ends. The CDR3 covers 16 residues. Germline V gene sequence: CDR1 SEHNR, CDR2 FQNEAQ (reference sequence).

The chain joins TRBV9 to TRBJ1-2; no clear D. Germline lookup yields CDR1 SGDLS and CDR2 YYNGEE. The CDR3 totals 14 residues. Trimming left V 0 bases short and J 7 bases short, with 13 bases between. The CDR3 sequence: CASSVEGRWVGYTF. The CDR3 nucleotides are TGTGCCAGCAGCGTAGAAGGGAGGTGGGTTGGCTACACCTTC. The whole variable domain, filled in from reference TRBV9 and TRBJ1-2, reads DSGVTQTPKHLITATGQRVTLRCSPRSGDLSVYWYQQSLDQGLQFLIQYYNGEERAKGNILERFSAQQFPDLHSELNLSSLELGDSALYFCASSVEGRWVGYTFGSGTRLTVV.

This chain connects TRBV14 to TRBJ2-1; D is possibly TRBD2 (6 bases). Germline V CDR1 and CDR2: SGHDN, FVKESK. Deletions cut 0 bases from V and 10 bases from J, with 7 bases between. This CDR3 comprises 12 residues. The CDR3 reads CASSQDAGEQFF. The CDR3, as DNA: TGTGCCAGCAGCCAAGATGCGGGGGAGCAGTTCTTC.

The chain carries TRBV7-6 and TRBJ2-2; possibly TRBD1 for D (8 bases). This CDR3 region has 17 residues. Germline-derived CDR1 and CDR2 are SGHVS and FNYEAQ. The V end was cut by 5 bases, the J end by 0 bases, with 16 bases between. As DNA, the CDR3 is TGTGCCAGCAGCCATTACAGGGGGGGAACGAACACCGGGGAGCTGTTTTTT. Protein product: CASSHYRGGTNTGELFF. Drawing the rest from reference TRBV7-6 and TRBJ2-2, the complete variable domain is GAGVSQSPRYKVTKRGQDVALRCDPISGHVSLYWYRQALGQGPEFLTYFNYEAQQDKSGLPNDRFSAERPEGSISTLTIQRTEQRDSAMYRCASSHYRGGTNTGELFFGEGSRLTVL.

The chain carries TRBV4-2 and TRBJ2-3; 14 nucleotides align to TRBD2. There are 15 residues in the CDR3. After removal of 4 bases from V and 4 bases from J, the junction contained 1 base not matched to a gene. Germline CDR1 LGHNA, CDR2 YNFKEQ. In DNA form, the CDR3 reads TGTGCCAGCAGCCTGGGACTAGCGGGGGCAGATACGCAGTATTTT. It encodes CASSLGLAGADTQYF.

V gene TRBV29-1 combines with J gene TRBJ2-3; 12 bases line up with TRBD2. CDR1 and CDR2 from the germline V gene are SQVTM and ANQGSEA. V gave up 6 bases and J gave up 1 base; unmatched junction bases: 2. This CDR3 has 14 amino acids. The CDR3 loop is CSVASGGGTDTQYF. The CDR3 DNA reads TGCAGCGTAGCTAGCGGGGGGGGCACAGATACGCAGTATTTT.